This T cell receptor (beta chain) emerged from a study of cytomegalovirus exposure and HLA in healthy donors. Of note for this clone: Its antigen is undetermined.

The primer mix had 60 Vbeta and 13 Jbeta primers. In the original workflow: In a later analysis, the count reached tens of millions of unique TCR beta chains, with about 10 million shared. Using immunoSEQ multiplex PCR, the repertoire was profiled, and TCRdb retains in-frame clones only, with some absent. The V and J calls and clone size come from that table; D and trimming were worked out from the DNA. The data contain 150,000 to 200,000 clones, roughly four fifths of them singletons. Study findings and constraints: In a later analysis, the majority of CMV-associated beta chains seemingly showed HLA restriction.

Each of the donors was a healthy bone marrow donor. The trim removed 0 bases at V and 4 bases at J, leaving 4 bases unmatched. CDR3 size: 18 residues. Per germline, CDR1 SGHVS and CDR2 FNYEAQ. The sequence came from a male donor in good health and CMV-seropositive. Sample: PBMCs. The V gene is TRBV7-6, the J gene TRBJ2-2; 14 positions match TRBD2. In nucleotides, the CDR3 is TGTGCCAGCAGCTTAGCGACTAGCGGGGGGGCGTTCACCGGGGAGCTGTTTTTT. Residues: CASSLATSGGAFTGELFF.